Detailed here is one TCR beta chain. CDR3 length: 14 amino acids. V lost 10 bases and J lost 4, with 17 bases in between. Germline V CDR1 and CDR2: MGHDK, SYGVNS. These data are taken from a study of tumor-infiltrating lymphocytes in localized non-small cell lung cancer. TCRdb keeps only in-frame clones here, not all; method: immunoSEQ multiplex PCR. Of roughly 3,500 clones in the sample, 55% to 60% were seen once. The sequence was collected from a human donor with non-small cell lung cancer. Specimen: uninvolved lung tissue not adjacent to the tumor. The rearrangement joins TRBV25-1 to TRBJ1-3, with D hard to call. For the CDR3, the DNA is TGTGCCACCAACGACCCTTGGGGAGGAAACACCATATATTTT. Encoded protein: CATNDPWGGNTIYF.